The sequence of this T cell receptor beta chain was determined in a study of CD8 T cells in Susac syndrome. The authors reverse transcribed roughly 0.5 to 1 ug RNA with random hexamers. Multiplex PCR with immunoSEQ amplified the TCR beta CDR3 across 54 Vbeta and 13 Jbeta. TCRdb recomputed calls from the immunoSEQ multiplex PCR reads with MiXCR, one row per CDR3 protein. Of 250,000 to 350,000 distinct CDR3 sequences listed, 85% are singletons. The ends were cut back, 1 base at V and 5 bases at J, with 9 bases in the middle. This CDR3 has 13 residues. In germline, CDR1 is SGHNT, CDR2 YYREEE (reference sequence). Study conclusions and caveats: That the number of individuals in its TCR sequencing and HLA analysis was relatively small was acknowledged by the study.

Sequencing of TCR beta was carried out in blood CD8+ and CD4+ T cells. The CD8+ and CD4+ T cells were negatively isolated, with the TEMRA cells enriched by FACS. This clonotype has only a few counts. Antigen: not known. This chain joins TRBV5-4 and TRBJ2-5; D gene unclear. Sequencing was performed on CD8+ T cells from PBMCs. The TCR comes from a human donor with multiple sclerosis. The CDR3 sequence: CASSLIVGETQYF. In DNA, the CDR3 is TGTGCCAGCAGCTTGATTGTGGGGGAGACCCAGTACTTC.